This T cell receptor beta chain is from a study of monozygotic twins with inflammatory bowel disease (dated by TCRdb to between 2019 and 2020). Regarding the study in general: The full study comprised some 30 monozygotic twin pairs: nine German pairs (four IBD-concordant, five IBD-discordant) and 19 IBD-discordant Danish pairs. Disease-associated traits were sought mainly through comparisons between IBD patients and their genetically identical healthy co-twins within discordant pairs. Each individual had, on average, about 151 000 unique TCRalpha sequences and 181 000 unique TCRbeta sequences available for analysis.

The CDR3 holds 15 amino acids from the cysteine to the phenylalanine. The coding DNA is unavailable. The CDR1 and CDR2 encoded by the germline V gene are SGHTA and FQGTGA. Study-wide conclusions, independent of this receptor: No difference in repertoire similarity was observed between concordant and discordant twins, possibly owing to limited statistical power. The results gave no support for a single strong signal or clonotype linked to IBD. Compared with healthy twins, IBD patients had fewer clonotypes in common with other individuals, a difference most pronounced in patients showing signs of disease activity. TCRbeta repertoire diversity, by inverse Simpson index, was decreased in IBD patients compared with their healthy co-twins. The analysis was unable to tell apart different T cell subtypes. Because patients received different immunosuppressive treatments, the repertoires may have picked up extra background noise and variability between individuals.

Comments on this clonotype: What this receptor recognizes is not known.

From each donor, a roughly 2.7 ml peripheral blood sample was collected into PAXgene tubes and kept at -80 degrees C. Without any T cell sorting, total RNA was extracted from whole blood using the PAXgene blood miRNA kit on an automated QIAcube. Peripheral blood from monozygotic twin pairs who were concordant or discordant for inflammatory bowel disease underwent deep TCRalpha and TCRbeta repertoire profiling using unique molecular barcoding. Smoking habits were recorded for all twin pairs, and each individual was classified as a current, former or never smoker. Receptor libraries were prepared by 5' RACE. The input for every TCR library was 3,500 to 4,000 ng of total RNA. For each sample, cDNA synthesis was carried out in eight separate reactions using SMARTScribe reverse transcriptase. During cDNA synthesis, template switching was used to introduce unique molecular identifiers that contained a 6-nucleotide sample barcode. Amplification of TCRalpha and TCRbeta cDNA involved two nested PCRs of 16 and 9 cycles, and each PCR was followed by bead purification. Before amplification, the cDNA was treated with uracil DNA-glycosylase and purified using the QIAquick PCR purification kit. The second PCR added Illumina TruSeq-compatible adapters along with sample-specific barcodes. Library quality and concentration were checked on TapeStation and Qubit, and libraries were pooled at about 4.9 ng each. The pooled libraries were sequenced with 2 x 100 bp reads and custom sequencing primers on an Illumina HiSeq2500 single-index Rapid Run. Regarding the original processing steps: MiGEC version 1.2.6 was used for UMI-based consensus assembly to correct PCR and sequencing errors. MiXCR version 2.1.1 handled V(D)J alignment, clonotype assembly and CDR3 extraction. Normalisation of gene usage, clonotype sharing and MAIT/NKT TCR abundance was achieved by analysing the top 1000, 10 000 and 20 000 clonotypes per sample. After downsampling to 27 000 UMIs, diversity was calculated as the inverse Simpson index using the vegan R package. Paired Mann-Whitney U tests were applied to discordant twin pairs, with Benjamini-Hochberg correction for multiple testing. After the reads were reprocessed by TCRdb, one entry was made per CDR3 protein sequence, with no DNA. TCRdb's processing, not the authors' own work, is the source of the V and J calls. The sample has roughly 300,000 distinct CDR3 sequences on record. The ten top clones hold less than 6.5% of the sample.

This receptor was taken from a human donor with ulcerative colitis or Crohn's disease, or a healthy co-twin of an affected twin (not recorded which). The sequenced sample was blood. The rearrangement combines TRBV7-3 with TRBJ2-5; checking the TCRdb D call of TRBD1 is not possible without DNA. CDR3 protein: CASSSTGIFGETQYF. With the rest looked up from the reference TRBV7-3 and TRBJ2-5 genes rather than sequenced, the full variable domain is GAGVSQTPSNKVTEKGKYVELRCDPISGHTALYWYRQSLGQGPEFLIYFQGTGAADDSGLPNDRFFAVRPEGSVSTLKIQRTERGDSAVYLCASSSTGIFGETQYFGPGTRLLVL.